This TCR beta chain derives from a study of blood T cells in healthy people across ages. Study results and caveats: Donor CMV status was unknown, possibly confounding expanded clonotype changes. Diversity of TCR beta per million T cells declined in a roughly linear way with age.

To note about this clonotype: The antigen is unknown.

Individuals who donated were healthy Caucasians from Russia aged roughly 6 to 95. For the second PCR, which ran for 7 to 11 cycles, a sample-barcoded 5' primer and a J-beta primer mix were used. Each TCR beta cDNA got a 12-nucleotide random molecular identifier. Via MiXCR, TCRdb re-called the 5' RACE reads, giving one row per CDR3 protein. The profile shows about 1.7 million distinct CDR3 sequences, 28% of them singletons. The length of the CDR3 is 14 residues. V was cut by 5 bases and J by 2 bases, with 13 bases left in between. Germline V gives CDR1 MDHEN, CDR2 SYDVKM. The specimen sequenced was blood. The sequence derives from a woman aged 25-40 years in good health. The rearrangement joins TRBV28 to TRBJ2-7; D is perhaps TRBD1 (6 bases). This chain's CDR3 is CASSPQDRTYEQYF. The CDR3 DNA reads as TGTGCCAGCAGTCCCCAGGACAGAACCTACGAGCAGTACTTC.